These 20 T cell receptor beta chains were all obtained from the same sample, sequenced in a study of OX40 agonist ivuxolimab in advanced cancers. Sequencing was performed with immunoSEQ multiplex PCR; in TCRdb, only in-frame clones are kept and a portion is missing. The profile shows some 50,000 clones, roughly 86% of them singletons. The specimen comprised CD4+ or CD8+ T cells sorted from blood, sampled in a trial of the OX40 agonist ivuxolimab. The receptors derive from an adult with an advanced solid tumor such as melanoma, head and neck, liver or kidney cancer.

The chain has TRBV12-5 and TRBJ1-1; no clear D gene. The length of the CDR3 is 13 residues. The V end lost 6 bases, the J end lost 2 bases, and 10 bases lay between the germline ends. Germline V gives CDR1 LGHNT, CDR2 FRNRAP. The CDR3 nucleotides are TGTGCTAGTGGGATAGGCGGAAACACTGAAGCTTTCTTT. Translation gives CASGIGGNTEAFF.

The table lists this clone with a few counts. This CDR3 reads CARSSSNQPQHF. In DNA form, the CDR3 reads TGTGCCAGAAGCAGTAGCAATCAGCCCCAGCATTTT. This chain uses TRBV5-3 with TRBJ1-5; D is ambiguous. TRBV5-3 is an ORF, and what it does is uncertain. CDR3 length: 12 residues. The V end was cut by 4 bases, the J end by 0 bases, with 2 bases between.

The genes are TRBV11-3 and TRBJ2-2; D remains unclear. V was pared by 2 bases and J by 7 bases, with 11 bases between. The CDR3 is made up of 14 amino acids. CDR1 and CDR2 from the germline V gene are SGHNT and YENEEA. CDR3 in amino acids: CASSLRLGNGELFF. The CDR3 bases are TGTGCCAGCAGCTTACGGTTGGGCAACGGGGAGCTGTTTTTT.

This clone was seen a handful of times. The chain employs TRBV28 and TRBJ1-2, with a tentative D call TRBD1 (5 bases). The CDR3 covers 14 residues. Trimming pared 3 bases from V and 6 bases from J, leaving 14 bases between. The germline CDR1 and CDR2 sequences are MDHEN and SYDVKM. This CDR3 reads CASSFFGGVDGYTF. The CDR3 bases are TGTGCCAGCAGTTTCTTCGGGGGTGTGGATGGCTACACCTTC.

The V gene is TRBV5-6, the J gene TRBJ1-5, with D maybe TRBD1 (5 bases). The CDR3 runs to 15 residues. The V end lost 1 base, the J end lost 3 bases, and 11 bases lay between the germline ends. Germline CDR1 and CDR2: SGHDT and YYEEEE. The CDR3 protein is CASSLRQGYNQPQHF. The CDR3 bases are TGTGCCAGCAGCTTGAGGCAGGGATACAATCAGCCCCAGCATTTT.

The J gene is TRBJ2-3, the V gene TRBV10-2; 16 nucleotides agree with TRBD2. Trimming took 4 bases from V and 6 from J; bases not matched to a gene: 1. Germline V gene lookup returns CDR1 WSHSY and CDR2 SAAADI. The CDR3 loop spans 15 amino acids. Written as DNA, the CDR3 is TGCGCCAGCAGTGCGGGACTAGCGGGAGGGGATACGCAGTATTTT. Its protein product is CASSAGLAGGDTQYF.

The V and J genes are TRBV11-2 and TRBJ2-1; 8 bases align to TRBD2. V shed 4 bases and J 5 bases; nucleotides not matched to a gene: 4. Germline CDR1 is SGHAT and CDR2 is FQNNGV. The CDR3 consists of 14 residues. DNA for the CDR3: TGTGCCAGCAGCTATACTAGCGGAAACAATGAGCAGTTCTTC. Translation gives CASSYTSGNNEQFF. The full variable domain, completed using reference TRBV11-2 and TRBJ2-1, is EAGVAQSPRYKIIEKRQSVAFWCNPISGHATLYWYQQILGQGPKLLIQFQNNGVVDDSQLPKDRFSAERLKGVDSTLKIQPAKLEDSAVYLCASSYTSGNNEQFFGPGTRLTVL.

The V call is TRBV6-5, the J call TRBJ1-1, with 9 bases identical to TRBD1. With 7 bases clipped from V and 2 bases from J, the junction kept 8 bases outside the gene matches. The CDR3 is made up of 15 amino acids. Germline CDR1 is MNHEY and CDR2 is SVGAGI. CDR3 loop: CASNKQGAKNTEAFF. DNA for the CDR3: TGTGCCAGCAACAAACAGGGGGCGAAAAACACTGAAGCTTTCTTT.

The CDR3 here is CASSTTGTFSGNTIYF. The CDR3 bases are TGTGCCAGCAGCACGACCGGGACATTCTCTGGAAACACCATATATTTT. The chain combines TRBV7-2 with TRBJ1-3; D is perhaps TRBD1 (6 bases). V shed 5 bases and J shed 0 bases, with 14 bases lying between them. The CDR3 is 16 residues long. From germline, CDR1 is SGHTA and CDR2 FQGNSA.

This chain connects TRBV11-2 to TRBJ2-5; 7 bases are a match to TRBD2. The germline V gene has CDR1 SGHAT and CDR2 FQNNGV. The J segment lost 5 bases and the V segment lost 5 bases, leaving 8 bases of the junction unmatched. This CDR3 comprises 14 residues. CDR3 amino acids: CASSRLASWETQYF. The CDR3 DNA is TGTGCCAGCAGCCGACTAGCCTCTTGGGAGACCCAGTACTTC.

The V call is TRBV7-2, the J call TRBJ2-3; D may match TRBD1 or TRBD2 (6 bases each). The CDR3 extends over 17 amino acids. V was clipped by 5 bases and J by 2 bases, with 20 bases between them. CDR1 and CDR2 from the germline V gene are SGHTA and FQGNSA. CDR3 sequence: CASSTKRGRSATDTQYF. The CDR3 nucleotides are TGTGCCAGCAGCACAAAAAGGGGGAGGTCTGCCACAGATACGCAGTATTTT. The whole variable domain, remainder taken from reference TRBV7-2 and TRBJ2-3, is GAGVSQSPSNKVTEKGKDVELRCDPISGHTALYWYRQSLGQGLEFLIYFQGNSAPDKSGLPSDRFSAERTGGSVSTLTIQRTQQEDSAVYLCASSTKRGRSATDTQYFGPGTRLTVL.

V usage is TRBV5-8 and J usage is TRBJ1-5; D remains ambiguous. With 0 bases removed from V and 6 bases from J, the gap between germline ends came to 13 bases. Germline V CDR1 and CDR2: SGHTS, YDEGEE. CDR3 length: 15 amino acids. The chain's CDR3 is CASSLAKAGGQPQHF. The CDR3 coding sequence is TGTGCCAGCAGCTTGGCTAAGGCAGGTGGTCAGCCCCAGCATTTT.

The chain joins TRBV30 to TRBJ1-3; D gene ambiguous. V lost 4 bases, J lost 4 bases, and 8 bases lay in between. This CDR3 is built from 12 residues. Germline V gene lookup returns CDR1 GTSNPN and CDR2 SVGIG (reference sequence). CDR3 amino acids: CAWKKAGNTIYF. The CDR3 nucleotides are TGTGCCTGGAAAAAAGCGGGAAACACCATATATTTT.

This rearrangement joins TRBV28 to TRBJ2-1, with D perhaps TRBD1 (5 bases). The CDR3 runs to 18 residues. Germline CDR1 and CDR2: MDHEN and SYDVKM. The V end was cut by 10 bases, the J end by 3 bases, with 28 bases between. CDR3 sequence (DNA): TGTGCCATCCAGTGCCCCCATCACAGGTGTGGGAACTACAATGAGCAGTTCTTC. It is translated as CAIQCPHHRCGNYNEQFF.

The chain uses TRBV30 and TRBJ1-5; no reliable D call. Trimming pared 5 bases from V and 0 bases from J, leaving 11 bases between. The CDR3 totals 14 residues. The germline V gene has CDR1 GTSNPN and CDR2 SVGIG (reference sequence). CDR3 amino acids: CAWGGTSSNQPQHF. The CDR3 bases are TGTGCCTGGGGCGGAACCAGTAGCAATCAGCCCCAGCATTTT.

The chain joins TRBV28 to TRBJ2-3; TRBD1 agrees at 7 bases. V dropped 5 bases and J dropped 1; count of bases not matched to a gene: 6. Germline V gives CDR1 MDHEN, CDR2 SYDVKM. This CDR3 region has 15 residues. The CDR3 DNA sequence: TGTGCCAGCAGTGACCACAGGGGAGGCACAGATACGCAGTATTTT. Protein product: CASSDHRGGTDTQYF.

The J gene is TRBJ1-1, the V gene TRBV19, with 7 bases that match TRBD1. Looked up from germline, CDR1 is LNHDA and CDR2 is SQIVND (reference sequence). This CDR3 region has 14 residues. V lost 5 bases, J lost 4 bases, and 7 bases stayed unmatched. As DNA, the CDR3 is TGTGCCAGTAGTCCAACCCCAGGGGGCACTGAAGCTTTCTTT. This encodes CASSPTPGGTEAFF. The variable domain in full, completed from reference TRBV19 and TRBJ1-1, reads DGGITQSPKYLFRKEGQNVTLSCEQNLNHDAMYWYRQDPGQGLRLIYYSQIVNDFQKGDIAEGYSVSREKKESFPLTVTSAQKNPTAFYLCASSPTPGGTEAFFGQGTRLTVV.

The CDR3 nucleotides are TGTGCCAGCAGCTTAGCGGGGGGAAGGGTCACTGAAGCTTTCTTT. Its protein product is CASSLAGGRVTEAFF. The chain employs TRBV7-9 and TRBJ1-1, with D possibly TRBD1 on 5 matching bases. V dropped 0 bases and J dropped 4 bases, with 12 bases sitting between them. The CDR3 loop spans 15 amino acids. Germline assignment: CDR1 SEHNR and CDR2 FQNEAQ (reference sequence).

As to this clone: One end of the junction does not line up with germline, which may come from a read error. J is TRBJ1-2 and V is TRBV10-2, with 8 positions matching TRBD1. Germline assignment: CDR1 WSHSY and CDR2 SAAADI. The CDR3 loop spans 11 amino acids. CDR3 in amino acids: CASSGRQGTVF. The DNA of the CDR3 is TGCGCCAGCAGTGGAAGACAGGGGACCGTCTTC.

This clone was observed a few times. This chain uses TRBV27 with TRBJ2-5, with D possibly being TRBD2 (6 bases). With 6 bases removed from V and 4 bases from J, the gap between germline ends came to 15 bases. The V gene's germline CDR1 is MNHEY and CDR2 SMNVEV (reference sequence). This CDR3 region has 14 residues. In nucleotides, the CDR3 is TGTGCCAGCAGGAAAGCGGGTGTCATAGAGACCCAGTACTTC. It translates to CASRKAGVIETQYF.